This TCR beta chain originates from a study of blood T cell repertoires in COVID-19. At the level of the study: Sites in the United States, Italy and Spain provided acute and convalescent COVID-19 samples.

V lost 3 bases and J lost 1, with 9 bases in between. CDR1 is LNHDA, CDR2 SQIVND, per germline (reference sequence). The CDR3 loop spans 14 amino acids. Assignments of participants to cohorts depended upon their own reported clinical history. Among Cohort 3 donors, those recovered had two negative PCRs, clearance, or symptom resolution. How the authors handled the data: Estimation of nucleated cell counts relied on the amplification of reference gene primers. TCRdb's copy holds only in-frame clones and misses some; the assay was immunoSEQ multiplex PCR. The DNA was the basis for D and trimming; V, J and clone size are from that table. The table includes a few hundred thousand clones, just under 90% detected once.

The TCR sequence derives from a woman aged 25 to 39 who had recovered from COVID-19. The material sequenced was PBMCs or T cells enriched from blood (not recorded which). The chain combines TRBV19 with TRBJ1-1; no reliable D call. In nucleotides, the CDR3 is TGTGCCAGTAGTATTGCCCGGGGGAACACTGAAGCTTTCTTT. This encodes CASSIARGNTEAFF.